This is a list of T cell receptor beta chains from one sample in a study of CXCR3-negative and CXCR3-positive naive CD8 T cells. TCRdb processed the 5' RACE reads again and assigns one entry to each CDR3 protein, with no DNA. The listing contains 120,000 to 150,000 distinct CDR3 sequences. Sequenced: naive CXCR3+ CD8+ T cells from blood. The receptor set was obtained from a human donor in good health. Some clones in this sample may be carry-over from other donors' samples. Both conserved end residues are part of each CDR3. Fields, in order: V gene, J gene, CDR3 protein.

TRBV7-8	TRBJ2-7	CASSRYSSAPPYEQYF
TRBV19	TRBJ2-6	CASRLGGDSGANVLTF
TRBV29-1	TRBJ1-2	CSVPGMNYGYTF
TRBV11-2	TRBJ2-3	CASSFAGDVKQYF
TRBV14	TRBJ2-5	CASRQGALVQETQYF
TRBV18	TRBJ1-1	CASSPPGDLDTEAFF
TRBV19	TRBJ1-6	CASSPAGLSPLHF
TRBV20-1	TRBJ2-2	CSARSTRPGELFF
TRBV5-5	TRBJ2-1	CASRSASGGALDEQFF
TRBV11-2	TRBJ2-2	CASSSRTSGYTGELFF
TRBV5-1	TRBJ2-1	CASSLGVPLAGVYNEQFF
TRBV5-1	TRBJ1-1	CASSSPGGLAEAFF